The rows below give T cell receptor beta chains drawn from one sample of a study of cytomegalovirus exposure and HLA in healthy donors. The data were produced by immunoSEQ multiplex PCR, yet TCRdb's version contains in-frame clones alone and is incomplete. This table has approximately 140,000 clones, approximately 80% appearing once. Specimen: PBMCs. These receptors were taken from a man in his fifties in good health and CMV-seronegative. Each CDR3 is given with its conserved first and last residue. The order of the fields is D gene, V gene, CDR3 length, J gene, clone size, CDR3 protein, CDR3 DNA. D genes are given only for firm matches. Clone size is given for some rows only: seen once, a few or many times, or a class if the clone is expanded.

>.|TRBV5-1|13|TRBJ2-7|.
CASSSEGPNEQYF
TGCGCCAGCAGCTCGGAGGGGCCCAACGAGCAGTACTTC
>.|TRBV5-1|15|TRBJ2-1|.
CASRAGASWYNEQFF
TGCGCCAGCAGGGCAGGGGCTTCTTGGTACAATGAGCAGTTCTTC
>TRBD1|TRBV25-1|15|TRBJ1-4|.
CASSRHGTGGEKLFF
TGTGCCAGCAGCCGCCATGGGACAGGGGGAGAAAAACTGTTTTTT
>.|TRBV6-6|14|TRBJ1-6|.
CASTETVYNSPLHF
TGTGCCAGCACCGAGACAGTCTATAATTCACCCCTCCACTTT
>TRBD1|TRBV10-1|15|TRBJ2-3|.
CASSGTGPRTDTQYF
TGCGCCAGCAGTGGGACAGGTCCTCGCACAGATACGCAGTATTTT
>.|TRBV7-8|15|TRBJ2-5|.
CASSLREVGQETQYF
TGTGCCAGCAGCCTCAGAGAGGTTGGCCAAGAGACCCAGTACTTC
>.|TRBV13|15|TRBJ1-2|.
CASSLESDRYYGYTF
TGTGCCAGCAGCTTAGAGTCAGACAGGTACTATGGCTACACCTTC
>.|TRBV7-9|13|TRBJ2-2|.
CASSSVGGGELFF
TGTGCCAGCAGTTCCGTCGGAGGCGGGGAGCTGTTTTTT
>TRBD2|TRBV18|15|TRBJ2-3|few
CASSTQRGSTDTQYF
TGTGCCAGCTCAACTCAGCGGGGGAGCACAGATACGCAGTATTTT
>.|TRBV7-2|15|TRBJ1-5|.
CASSLVRASNQPQHF
TGTGCCAGCAGCTTAGTCAGGGCTAGCAATCAGCCCCAGCATTTT
>.|TRBV30|14|TRBJ2-7|.
CASQGEESSYEQYF
TGTGCCTCGCAGGGGGAGGAGAGCTCCTACGAGCAGTACTTC
>.|TRBV7-3|15|TRBJ1-6|once
CASSSQGQGRSPLHF
TGTGCCAGCAGCTCCCAGGGGCAGGGTCGCTCACCCCTCCACTTT
>.|TRBV7-9|14|TRBJ1-4|.
CASSHRRGGEKLFF
TGTGCCAGCAGCCACCGGAGGGGCGGAGAAAAACTGTTTTTT
>.|TRBV5-1|14|TRBJ1-6|.
CASSPQDSNSPLHF
TGCGCCAGCAGCCCACAGGATTCTAATTCCCCCCTCCACTTT
>.|TRBV12-5|12|TRBJ2-7|.
CASGIQGGEQYF
TGTGCTAGTGGGATACAGGGTGGCGAGCAGTACTTC
>TRBD1|TRBV7-9|13|TRBJ1-2|once
CASGDRGDGGYTF
TGTGCCAGCGGCGACAGGGGAGATGGTGGCTACACCTTC
>TRBD1|TRBV6-1|15|TRBJ1-2|.
CASSQQGAIPHGYTF
TGTGCCAGCAGCCAACAGGGGGCGATTCCCCATGGCTACACCTTC
>TRBD1|TRBV4-3|16|TRBJ1-1|.
CASSQDQRQGNTEAFF
TGCGCCAGCAGCCAAGATCAGCGACAGGGGAACACTGAAGCTTTCTTT
>.|TRBV30|11|TRBJ1-1|.
CAWRKTGEAFF
TGTGCCTGGAGAAAGACAGGTGAAGCTTTCTTT
>.|TRBV2|14|TRBJ2-7|few
CASSAGDAGHEQYF
TGTGCCAGCAGTGCGGGGGACGCCGGCCACGAGCAGTACTTC
>TRBD1|TRBV6-5|15|TRBJ1-3|.
CASSYGQGGGNTIYF
TGTGCCAGCAGTTACGGACAGGGGGGTGGAAACACCATATATTTT
>TRBD1|TRBV19|14|TRBJ1-1|.
CASSSRNRGPQAFF
TGTGCCAGTAGTTCCCGCAACAGGGGGCCCCAAGCTTTCTTT
>TRBD1|TRBV30|16|TRBJ1-1|.
CAWPEAPLQGVPEAFF
TGTGCCTGGCCCGAAGCCCCCCTGCAGGGGGTCCCTGAAGCTTTCTTT
>TRBD2|TRBV30|15|TRBJ2-5|.
CAWSGAGGPTETQYF
TGTGCCTGGAGTGGAGCGGGGGGGCCTACAGAGACCCAGTACTTC
>.|TRBV6-1|15|TRBJ2-7|.
CASSEDRQLGYEQYF
TGTGCCAGCAGTGAAGATAGGCAGCTAGGCTACGAGCAGTACTTC
>TRBD2|TRBV15|16|TRBJ2-5|.
CATSREVAGGGETQYF
TGTGCCACCAGCAGAGAAGTAGCGGGGGGAGGGGAGACCCAGTACTTC
>.|TRBV19|18|TRBJ1-1|.
CASRRGGRGLAMNTEAFF
TGTGCCAGTAGGAGGGGGGGGAGAGGCCTCGCCATGAACACTGAAGCTTTCTTT
>.|TRBV4-1|15|TRBJ1-5|.
CASSQDQGGNQPQHF
TGCGCCAGCAGCCAAGATCAAGGGGGCAATCAGCCCCAGCATTTT
>TRBD2|TRBV5-1|15|TRBJ2-7|.
CASSSGLGALYEQYF
TGCGCCAGCAGCTCGGGACTAGGAGCGCTCTACGAGCAGTACTTC
>.|TRBV7-3|13|TRBJ2-3|.
CASSLNSLDTQYF
TGTGCCAGCAGCTTAAACTCGCTGGATACGCAGTATTTT
>.|TRBV6-4|13|TRBJ2-3|.
CASRGASTDTQYF
TGTGCCAGCAGGGGGGCTAGCACAGATACGCAGTATTTT